This T cell receptor beta chain was sequenced in a study of cytotoxic CD8 clonotypes in ibrutinib-treated CLL. Study in general: Overall, around 25 responses were partial and 2 complete; following median roughly 70 months, roughly 15 patients stayed remitted and approximately 12 progressed.

Clones were sequenced by immunoSEQ multiplex PCR, and TCRdb holds only the in-frame ones, with some missing. The repertoire holds about 50,000 clones, with roughly 85% as singletons. The CDR3 extends over 13 amino acids. V was cut by 5 bases and J by 12 bases, with 17 bases left in between. Looked up from germline, CDR1 is SGHVS and CDR2 is FQNEAQ. Around 1.8 micrograms of genomic DNA came from cryopreserved PBMCs for TCR beta libraries. This clonotype was sampled from a human donor with chronic lymphocytic leukemia. Sample: PBMCs, taken after 24 months of ibrutinib treatment. V usage is TRBV7-8 and J usage is TRBJ2-1; weak D call: TRBD2 (5 bases). The CDR3 DNA follows: TGTGCCAGCAGCCCTAAAGGGTATGCGGGGCAGTTCTTC. Translated: CASSPKGYAGQFF.